This T cell receptor beta chain was identified in a study of cytomegalovirus exposure and HLA in healthy donors. The wider study: Earlier sequencing of about 200 million T cells yielded about 120 million unique TCR beta sequences.

PCR was performed using 60 Vbeta and 13 Jbeta primers. Original processing notes: It was a later analysis that counted tens of millions of unique TCR beta chains, of which around 11 million were shared. TCRdb's copy holds only in-frame clones and misses some; the assay was immunoSEQ multiplex PCR. V, J and clone size are taken as reported in that table, and D and trimming were inferred from the DNA itself. Here the sample spans some 190,000 clones, roughly 80% being singletons. Broader study findings: Through in vitro validation, three CMV-associated chains were shown to be specific for CMV antigens. Further analysis was carried out later, and it showed several of the most significant clusters appearing linked to common viral pathogens.

The CDR3 consists of 18 residues. Looked up from germline, CDR1 is PRHDT and CDR2 is FYEKMQ (reference sequence). Trimming removed 2 bases from V and 4 bases from J, with 18 bases in between. With respect to this clone: The antigen is undetermined.

Sequenced input: PBMCs. The rearrangement uses TRBV13 and TRBJ2-6; a possible D gene is TRBD1 (6 bases). This sequence originates from a man aged 40-49 years in good health and CMV-seropositive. The CDR3 is CASSLRWGRLGGANVLTF. Written as DNA, the CDR3 is TGTGCCAGCAGCTTACGATGGGGGCGTCTGGGAGGGGCCAACGTCCTGACTTTC.